This record concerns one TCR beta chain sequence. The antigen this receptor binds is unknown. Nothing much larger sits one base from this clone, and base qualities are not available. TCRbeta CDR3 regions were amplified from genomic DNA by means of the immunoSEQ Assay, a bias-controlled multiplex PCR. Turning to the authors' computational methods: The number of nucleated cells in each sample was estimated by amplification of reference gene primers within the assay. To quantify the absolute abundance of each unique TCRbeta CDR3 rearrangement, sequence reads were collapsed and filtered. For each sample, productive Simpson clonality was calculated as the square root of Simpson's diversity index over productive rearrangements. The table was pulled from immuneACCESS by TCRdb, which kept in-frame rearrangements only. Such tables lose some clones; where checked, under half of the loss comes from unresolved V genes, and the rest has no known cause. V and J calls and clone size are copied from that table; D and trimming were computed from the DNA. Recorded for this sample are 50,000 to 70,000 clones; 60% to 80% of them occurred a single time. 3% to 3.5% of the sample belongs to the ten largest clones.

Including cysteine and phenylalanine, the CDR3 has 16 amino acids. The DNA shown is the 48-base CDR3, in frame from base 1. Via the germline V gene (reference sequence), CDR1 is SEHNR and CDR2 FQNEAQ. A distance of 12 bases separates the germline ends of V and J, which lose 5 bases and 1 base respectively. The data are from a study of blood T cell repertoires in COVID-19 (dated by TCRdb to the early 2020s). With respect to the entire study: Samples covering the acute and convalescent phases of COVID-19 were provided by collaborators in the United States, Italy and Spain. The prospective study material was composed of cDNA or gDNA derived from T cells, B-cell-depleted T cells, or PBMCs. Subjects who had been exposed to COVID-19, were actively infected with it, or had recovered from it provided the deeply sampled blood TCRbeta repertoires that made up the dataset. The repertoires were released in a freely available public database meant as a resource for research on the immune response to SARS-CoV-2. The samples were drawn from the first 160 participants of the ongoing ImmuneRACE study and from roughly 1,300 subjects provided by 6 global collaborators. Sample metadata almost always included a de-identified subject ID, COVID-19 status, age in years and sex. HLA class I and class II types, where available, came from metadata supplied by the sample provider rather than from assay-based typing. General conclusions and limits of the study: How much clinical and demographic metadata was included differed by source and by participant, and the metadata was provided uncurated.

Collaborating institutions collected whole blood in K2EDTA tubes following their own protocols. For TCRbeta analysis, collaborators shipped samples in one of three forms: frozen whole blood, isolated PBMCs, or DNA extracted from either of those sample types. The sequencing input was peripheral blood. The clonotype was recovered from a man aged 55 to 69 with acute or convalescent COVID-19. The rearrangement combines TRBV7-9 with TRBJ1-6; the D gene is perhaps TRBD1, on 6 matching bases. The CDR3 protein sequence reads: CASSATGSSYNSPLHF. DNA sequence: TGTGCCAGCAGCGCTACAGGGTCGTCCTATAATTCACCCCTCCACTTT.